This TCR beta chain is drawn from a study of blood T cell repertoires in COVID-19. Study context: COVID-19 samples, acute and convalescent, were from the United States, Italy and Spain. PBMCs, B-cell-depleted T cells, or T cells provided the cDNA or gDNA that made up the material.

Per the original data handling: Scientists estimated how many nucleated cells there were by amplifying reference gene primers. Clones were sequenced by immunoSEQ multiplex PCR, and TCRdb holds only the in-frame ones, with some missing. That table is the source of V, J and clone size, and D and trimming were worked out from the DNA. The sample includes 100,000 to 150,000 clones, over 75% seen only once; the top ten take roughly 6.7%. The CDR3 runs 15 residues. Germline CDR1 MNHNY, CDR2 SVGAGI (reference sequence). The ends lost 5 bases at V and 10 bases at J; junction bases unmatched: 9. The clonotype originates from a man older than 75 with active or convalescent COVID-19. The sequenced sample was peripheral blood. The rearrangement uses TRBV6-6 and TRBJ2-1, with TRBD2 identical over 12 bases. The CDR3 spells CASSLTSGGKVEQFF. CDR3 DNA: TGTGCCAGCAGTCTGACTAGCGGGGGTAAGGTGGAGCAGTTCTTC.